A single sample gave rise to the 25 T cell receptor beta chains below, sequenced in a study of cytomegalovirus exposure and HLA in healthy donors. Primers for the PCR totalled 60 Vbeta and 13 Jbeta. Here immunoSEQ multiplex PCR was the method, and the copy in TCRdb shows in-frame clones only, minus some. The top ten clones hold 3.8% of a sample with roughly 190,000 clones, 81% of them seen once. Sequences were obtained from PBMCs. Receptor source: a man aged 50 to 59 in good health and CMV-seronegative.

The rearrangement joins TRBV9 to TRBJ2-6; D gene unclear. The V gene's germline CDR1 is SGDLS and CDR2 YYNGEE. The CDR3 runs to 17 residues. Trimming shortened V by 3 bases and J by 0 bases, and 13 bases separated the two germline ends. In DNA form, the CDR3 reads TGTGCCAGCAGCGCGACATTCTGGGCCTCTGGGGCCAACGTCCTGACTTTC. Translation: CASSATFWASGANVLTF. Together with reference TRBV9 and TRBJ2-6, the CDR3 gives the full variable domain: DSGVTQTPKHLITATGQRVTLRCSPRSGDLSVYWYQQSLDQGLQFLIQYYNGEERAKGNILERFSAQQFPDLHSELNLSSLELGDSALYFCASSATFWASGANVLTFGAGSRLTVL.

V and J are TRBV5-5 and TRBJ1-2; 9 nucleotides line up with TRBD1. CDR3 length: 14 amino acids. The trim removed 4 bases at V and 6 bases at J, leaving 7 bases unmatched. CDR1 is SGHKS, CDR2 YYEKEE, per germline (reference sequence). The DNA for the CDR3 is TGTGCCAGCAGCCCGGGACAGGGACGGCATGGCTACACCTTC. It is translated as CASSPGQGRHGYTF.

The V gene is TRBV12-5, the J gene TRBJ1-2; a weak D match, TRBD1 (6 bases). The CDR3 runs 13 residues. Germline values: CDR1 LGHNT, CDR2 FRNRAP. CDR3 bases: TGTGCCTTCAGCAGGGGCAGTAACTATGGCTACACCTTC. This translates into CAFSRGSNYGYTF.

CDR3 loop: CASSQDGTGANVLTF. DNA for the CDR3: TGCGCCAGCAGCCAAGATGGCACTGGGGCCAACGTCCTGACTTTC. This chain links TRBV4-3 with TRBJ2-6; D remains unclear. The CDR3 is 15 residues long. CDR1 LGHNA and CDR2 YSLEER come from the germline V gene. V lost 0 bases and J lost 2, with 5 bases in between.

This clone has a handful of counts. The CDR3 DNA follows: TGTGCCAGCAGTTTACGGACCGGGGAGCTGTTTTTT. It yields the protein CASSLRTGELFF. The chain is built from TRBV28 and TRBJ2-2, with no clear D. Germline lookup yields CDR1 MDHEN and CDR2 SYDVKM. With 2 bases removed from V and 5 bases from J, the gap between germline ends came to 3 bases. The CDR3 is made up of 12 amino acids.

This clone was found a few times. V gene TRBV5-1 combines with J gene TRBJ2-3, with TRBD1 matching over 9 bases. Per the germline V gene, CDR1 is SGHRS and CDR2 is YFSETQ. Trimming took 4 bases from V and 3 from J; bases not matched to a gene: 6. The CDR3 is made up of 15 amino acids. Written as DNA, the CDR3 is TGCGCCAGCAGCCATACAGGGGGCCGTACAGATACGCAGTATTTT. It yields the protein CASSHTGGRTDTQYF.

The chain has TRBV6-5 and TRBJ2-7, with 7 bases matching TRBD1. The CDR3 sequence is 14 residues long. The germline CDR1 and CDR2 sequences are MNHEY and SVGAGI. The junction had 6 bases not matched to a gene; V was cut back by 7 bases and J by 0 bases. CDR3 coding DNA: TGTGCCAGCACATTAGACAGGGACTCCTACGAGCAGTACTTC. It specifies CASTLDRDSYEQYF.

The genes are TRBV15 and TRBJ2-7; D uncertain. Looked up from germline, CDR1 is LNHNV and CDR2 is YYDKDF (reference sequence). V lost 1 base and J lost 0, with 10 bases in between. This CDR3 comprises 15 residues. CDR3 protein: CATSRAKHSSYEQYF. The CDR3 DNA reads TGTGCCACCAGCAGAGCTAAGCACAGCTCCTACGAGCAGTACTTC.

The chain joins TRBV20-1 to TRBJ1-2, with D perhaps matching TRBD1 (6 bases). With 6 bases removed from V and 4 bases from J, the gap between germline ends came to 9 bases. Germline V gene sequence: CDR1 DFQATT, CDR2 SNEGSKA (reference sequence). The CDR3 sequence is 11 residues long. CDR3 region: CSAAGVYGYTF. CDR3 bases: TGCAGTGCAGCAGGGGTCTATGGCTACACCTTC.

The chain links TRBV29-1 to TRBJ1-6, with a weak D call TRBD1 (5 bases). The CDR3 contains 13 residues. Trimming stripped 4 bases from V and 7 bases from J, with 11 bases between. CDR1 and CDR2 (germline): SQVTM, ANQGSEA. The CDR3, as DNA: TGCAGCGTTGCCCAGGGAGGGAATTCACCCCTCCACTTT. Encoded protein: CSVAQGGNSPLHF. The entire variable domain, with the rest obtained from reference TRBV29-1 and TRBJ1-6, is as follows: SAVISQKPSRDICQRGTSLTIQCQVDSQVTMMFWYRQQPGQSLTLIATANQGSEATYESGFVIDKFPISRPNLTFSTLTVSNMSPEDSSIYLCSVAQGGNSPLHFGNGTRLTVT.

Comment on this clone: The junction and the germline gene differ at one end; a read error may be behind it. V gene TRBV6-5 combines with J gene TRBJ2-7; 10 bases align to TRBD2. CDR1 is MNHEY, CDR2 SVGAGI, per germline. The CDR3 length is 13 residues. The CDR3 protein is CASSSSRGLARIF. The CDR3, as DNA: TGTGCCAGCAGTTCCTCACGGGGACTAGCGAGAATCTTC.

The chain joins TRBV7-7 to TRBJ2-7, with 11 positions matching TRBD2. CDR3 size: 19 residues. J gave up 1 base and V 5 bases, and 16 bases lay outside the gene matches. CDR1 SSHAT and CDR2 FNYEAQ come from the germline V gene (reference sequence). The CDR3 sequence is CASSPRDTTLAGGSYEQYF. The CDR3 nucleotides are TGTGCCAGCAGCCCTCGGGACACGACTCTAGCGGGGGGATCCTACGAGCAGTACTTC.

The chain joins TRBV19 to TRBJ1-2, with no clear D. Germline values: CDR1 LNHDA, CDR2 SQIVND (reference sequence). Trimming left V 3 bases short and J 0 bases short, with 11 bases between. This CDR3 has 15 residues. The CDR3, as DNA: TGTGCCAGTAGTATCGAAGGGAGGGCTAACTATGGCTACACCTTC. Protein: CASSIEGRANYGYTF.

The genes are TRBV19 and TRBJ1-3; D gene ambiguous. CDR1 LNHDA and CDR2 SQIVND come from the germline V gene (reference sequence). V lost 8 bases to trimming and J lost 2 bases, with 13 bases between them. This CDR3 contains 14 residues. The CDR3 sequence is CASSVNSPGNTIYF. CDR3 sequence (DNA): TGTGCCAGTTCGGTGAACAGCCCTGGAAACACCATATATTTT.

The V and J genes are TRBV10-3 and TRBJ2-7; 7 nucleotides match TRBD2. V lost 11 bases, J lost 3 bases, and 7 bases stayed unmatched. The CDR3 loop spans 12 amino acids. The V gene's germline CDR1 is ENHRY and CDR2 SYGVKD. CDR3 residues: CASGLGSYEQYF. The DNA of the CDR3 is TGTGCCTCTGGACTAGGTAGCTACGAGCAGTACTTC.

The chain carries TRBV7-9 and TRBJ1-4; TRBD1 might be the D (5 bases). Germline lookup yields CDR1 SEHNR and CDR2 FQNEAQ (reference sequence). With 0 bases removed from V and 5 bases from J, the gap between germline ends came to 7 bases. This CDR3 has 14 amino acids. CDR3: CASSLAGANEKLFF. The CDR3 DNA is TGTGCCAGCAGCTTAGCAGGGGCAAATGAAAAACTGTTTTTT.

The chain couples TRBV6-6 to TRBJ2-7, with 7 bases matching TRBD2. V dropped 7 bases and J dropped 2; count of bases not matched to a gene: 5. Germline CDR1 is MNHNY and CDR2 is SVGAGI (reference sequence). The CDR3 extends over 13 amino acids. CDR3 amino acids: CASMGGGTYEQYF. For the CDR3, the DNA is TGTGCCAGCATGGGCGGGGGTACCTACGAGCAGTACTTC.

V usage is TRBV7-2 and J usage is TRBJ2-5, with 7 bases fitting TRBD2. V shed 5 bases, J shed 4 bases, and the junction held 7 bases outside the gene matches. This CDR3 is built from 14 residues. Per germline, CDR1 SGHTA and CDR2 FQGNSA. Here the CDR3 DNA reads TGTGCCAGCAGCCCGGGAGGCAGGCCAGAGACCCAGTACTTC. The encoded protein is CASSPGGRPETQYF.

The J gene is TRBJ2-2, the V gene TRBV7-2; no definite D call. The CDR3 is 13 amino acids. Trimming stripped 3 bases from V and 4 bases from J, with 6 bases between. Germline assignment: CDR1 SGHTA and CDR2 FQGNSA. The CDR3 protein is CASSLAGTGELFF. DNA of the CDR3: TGTGCCAGCAGCTTGGCTGGCACCGGGGAGCTGTTTTTT. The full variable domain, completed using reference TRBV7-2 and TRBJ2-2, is GAGVSQSPSNKVTEKGKDVELRCDPISGHTALYWYRQSLGQGLEFLIYFQGNSAPDKSGLPSDRFSAERTGGSVSTLTIQRTQQEDSAVYLCASSLAGTGELFFGEGSRLTVL.

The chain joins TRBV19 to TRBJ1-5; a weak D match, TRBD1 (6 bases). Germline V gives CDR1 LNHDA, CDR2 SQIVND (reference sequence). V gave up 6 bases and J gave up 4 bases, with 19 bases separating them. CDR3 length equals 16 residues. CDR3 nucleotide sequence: TGTGCCAGTAGGGATAGAAGGGGGGGTCGTAATCAGCCCCAGCATTTT. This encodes CASRDRRGGRNQPQHF.

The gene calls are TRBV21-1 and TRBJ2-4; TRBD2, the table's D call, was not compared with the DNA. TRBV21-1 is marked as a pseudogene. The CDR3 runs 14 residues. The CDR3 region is CASPWGVAKNIQYF. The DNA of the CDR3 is TGTGCCAGCCCATGGGGGGTGGCCAAAAACATTCAGTACTTC.

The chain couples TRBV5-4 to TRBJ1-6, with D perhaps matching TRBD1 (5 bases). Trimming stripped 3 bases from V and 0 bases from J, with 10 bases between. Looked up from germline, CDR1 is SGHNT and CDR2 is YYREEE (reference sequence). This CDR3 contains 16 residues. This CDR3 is CASSSDDSSYNSPLHF. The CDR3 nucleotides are TGTGCCAGCAGCTCGGATGACAGCTCCTATAATTCACCCCTCCACTTT. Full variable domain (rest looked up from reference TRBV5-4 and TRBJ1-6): ETGVTQSPTHLIKTRGQQVTLRCSSQSGHNTVSWYQQALGQGPQFIFQYYREEENGRGNFPPRFSGLQFPNYSSELNVNALELDDSALYLCASSSDDSSYNSPLHFGNGTRLTVT.

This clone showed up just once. Written as DNA, the CDR3 is TGTGCCTTCAAGGTGGCAGGGCCGAACACTGAAGCTTTCTTT. Amino acids: CAFKVAGPNTEAFF. V gene TRBV10-3 combines with J gene TRBJ1-1; maybe TRBD1 (5 bases). Deletions cut 11 bases from V and 1 base from J, with 17 bases between. The CDR3 extends over 14 amino acids. Germline V gene sequence: CDR1 ENHRY, CDR2 SYGVKD.

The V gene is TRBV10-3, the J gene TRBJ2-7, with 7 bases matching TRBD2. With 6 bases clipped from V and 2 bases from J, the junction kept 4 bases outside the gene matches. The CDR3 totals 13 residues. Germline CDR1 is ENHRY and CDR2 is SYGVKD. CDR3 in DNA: TGTGCCATCAGGGCGGGAGAACCCTACGAGCAGTACTTC. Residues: CAIRAGEPYEQYF.

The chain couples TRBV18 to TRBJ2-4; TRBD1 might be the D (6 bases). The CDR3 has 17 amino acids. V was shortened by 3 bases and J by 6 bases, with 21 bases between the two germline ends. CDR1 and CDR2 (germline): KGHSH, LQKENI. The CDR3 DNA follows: TGTGCCAGCTCACCCACGGGACATAACCTCAAGGCAAACATTCAGTACTTC. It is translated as CASSPTGHNLKANIQYF.